Following are 17 T cell receptor beta chains from one sample sequenced in a study. Using its own MiXCR run on the RT-PCR reads, TCRdb lists one record per CDR3 protein. The top ten hold roughly 3.6% of the sample, which has about 700,000 distinct CDR3 sequences, 14% seen once. Sequencing used memory CD4+ T cells from blood. The receptors originated from a female donor in good health, serving as a healthy control.

This clonotype came up a few times. The chain uses TRBV7-9 and TRBJ2-7, with TRBD1 as a possible D gene (5 bases). The CDR3 is 13 residues long. Per germline, CDR1 SEHNR and CDR2 FQNEAQ (reference sequence). Trimming took off 1 base at V and 6 bases at J, with 10 bases between the two ends. CDR3 bases: TGTGCCAGCAGCTTAGAAAGGGGTGGCGAGCAGTACTTC. This translates into CASSLERGGEQYF.

The sample holds a few counts of this clonotype. V usage is TRBV5-8 and J usage is TRBJ2-5; TRBD2 is a possible D gene (6 bases). The germline CDR1 and CDR2 sequences are SGHTS and YDEGEE. The CDR3 is made up of 14 amino acids. The V end lost 4 bases, the J end lost 4 bases, and 14 bases lay between the germline ends. This chain's CDR3 is CASSRGGARETQYF. For the CDR3, the DNA is TGTGCCAGCAGCCGCGGCGGGGCTAGAGAGACCCAGTACTTC.

V and J are TRBV28 and TRBJ1-3; D not certain. Trimming cost V 3 bases and J 0 bases, with 12 bases left between them. There are 16 residues in the CDR3. Germline CDR1 MDHEN, CDR2 SYDVKM. The CDR3 loop is CASSLGAASSGNTIYF. The CDR3 DNA is TGTGCCAGCAGTTTGGGAGCAGCCAGCTCTGGAAACACCATATATTTT.

This clonotype was recorded a few times. CDR3 nucleotides: TGCAGTGCCCACTGGTCGGCTAGCGGGTCCTACGAGCAGTACTTC. It is translated as CSAHWSASGSYEQYF. The chain couples TRBV20-1 to TRBJ2-7; 8 nucleotides line up with TRBD2. CDR3 length: 15 residues. Germline V gives CDR1 DFQATT, CDR2 SNEGSKA (reference sequence). Losses at the gene ends were 6 bases for V and 1 base for J; bases not matched to a gene: 11.

In nucleotides, the CDR3 is TGTGCCAGCTCACCACGCGGGGAAGAGACCCAGTACTTC. It translates to CASSPRGEETQYF. The V call is TRBV18, the J call TRBJ2-5, with TRBD2 as a possible D gene (6 bases). The CDR3 has 13 amino acids. The germline CDR1 and CDR2 sequences are KGHSH and LQKENI. V was trimmed by 1 base and J by 3 bases, leaving 6 bases between them. The full variable domain, rest sourced from reference TRBV18 and TRBJ2-5, is NAGVMQNPRHLVRRRGQEARLRCSPMKGHSHVYWYRQLPEEGLKFMVYLQKENIIDESGMPKERFSAEFPKEGPSILRIQQVVRGDSAAYFCASSPRGEETQYFGPGTRLLVL.

This clonotype has only a few counts. This chain joins TRBV6-5 and TRBJ2-7; D call uncertain. The CDR3 consists of 15 residues. Germline lookup yields CDR1 MNHEY and CDR2 SVGAGI. The V gene lost 6 bases and the J gene lost 2 bases, with 17 bases spanning the gap. As DNA, the CDR3 is TGTGCCAGCAGGACTCCCCCGACGGATACCTACGAGCAGTACTTC. Its translation is CASRTPPTDTYEQYF.

This clonotype was recorded a few times. The V gene is TRBV28, the J gene TRBJ2-1; 7 nucleotides match TRBD1. Germline V gene sequence: CDR1 MDHEN, CDR2 SYDVKM. The junction had 4 bases not matched to a gene; V was cut back by 5 bases and J by 6 bases. The length of the CDR3 is 13 residues. The CDR3 bases are TGTGCCAGCAGTGAACAGGGGTTCAATGAGCAGTTCTTC. Translated, it gives CASSEQGFNEQFF.

Only a few counts were recorded for this clonotype. J is TRBJ2-3 and V is TRBV2; perhaps TRBD2 as D (5 bases). Trimming pared 2 bases from V and 5 bases from J, leaving 8 bases between. The CDR3 extends over 13 amino acids. The V gene's germline CDR1 is SNHLY and CDR2 FYNNEI. The CDR3: CASSESGIDTQYF. Here the CDR3 DNA reads TGTGCCAGCAGTGAATCCGGGATAGATACGCAGTATTTT.

This clonotype was picked up many times. This chain connects TRBV7-2 to TRBJ2-7; D gene unclear. The V gene's germline CDR1 is SGHTA and CDR2 FQGNSA. The CDR3 runs 12 residues. V was shortened by 3 bases and J by 7 bases, with 10 bases between the two germline ends. DNA for the CDR3: TGTGCCAGCAGCTTTTTAGGGTGGGAGCAGTACTTC. Protein product: CASSFLGWEQYF.

The chain uses TRBV7-2 and TRBJ2-6; no reliable D call. The CDR3 is 17 residues long. CDR1 and CDR2 from the germline V gene are SGHTA and FQGNSA. Trimming removed 5 bases at V and 0 bases at J, with 14 bases between. For the CDR3, the DNA is TGTGCCAGCAGCGCGGACGCCAGAGTCTCTGGGGCCAACGTCCTGACTTTC. It specifies CASSADARVSGANVLTF.

This clonotype was counted at least ten times. The chain is built from TRBV5-1 and TRBJ2-1; 7 bases match TRBD1. CDR1 SGHRS and CDR2 YFSETQ come from the germline V gene. Unmatched junction bases numbered 12, after V lost 0 bases and J lost 12 bases. This CDR3 has 15 amino acids. The CDR3 sequence: CASSLATQQGSVQFF. The DNA of the CDR3 is TGCGCCAGCAGCTTGGCGACACAACAGGGGAGTGTGCAGTTCTTC.

In this sample, this clonotype turned up many times. This sequence joins TRBV4-3 and TRBJ2-5; D gene ambiguous. The germline CDR1 and CDR2 sequences are LGHNA and YSLEER. Trimming removed 3 bases at V and 2 bases at J, with 10 bases between. The CDR3 has 14 amino acids. CDR3 protein: CASSQQFGQETQYF. The CDR3 region has the DNA TGCGCCAGCAGCCAGCAGTTCGGGCAAGAGACCCAGTACTTC.

At least ten counts were recorded for this clonotype. V gene TRBV29-1 combines with J gene TRBJ2-3; D might be TRBD2 (6 bases). This CDR3 is built from 13 residues. Germline CDR1 reads SQVTM; CDR2 reads ANQGSEA. V dropped 5 bases and J dropped 2 bases, with 11 bases sitting between them. CDR3 DNA: TGCAGCGTTACCCGGGACTCCACAGATACGCAGTATTTT. Residues: CSVTRDSTDTQYF.

The sample holds a few counts of this clonotype. The chain carries TRBV5-4 and TRBJ2-4; no firm D call. Trimming removed 4 bases at V and 0 bases at J, with 11 bases between. CDR1 and CDR2 (germline): SGHNT, YYREEE (reference sequence). The CDR3 totals 15 residues. The CDR3 bases are TGTGCCAGCAGCGAGACTGGTTTAGCCAAAAACATTCAGTACTTC. The encoded protein is CASSETGLAKNIQYF.

This clonotype has a single count. The chain has TRBV28 and TRBJ1-2; TRBD1 matches at 7 bases. In germline, CDR1 is MDHEN, CDR2 SYDVKM. The CDR3 extends over 14 amino acids. V was clipped by 5 bases and J by 5 bases; unmatched bases: 8. The DNA for the CDR3 is TGTGCCAGCAGTACAACAGGGGAGGGATATGGCTACACCTTC. Translated, it gives CASSTTGEGYGYTF.

This clonotype was recorded a few times. The rearrangement links TRBV7-2 to TRBJ2-7, with 9 bases aligning to TRBD1. V dropped 5 bases and J dropped 5; count of bases not matched to a gene: 7. The CDR3 is 14 residues long. CDR1 SGHTA and CDR2 FQGNSA come from the germline V gene. The CDR3 is CASSVFTGGNEQYF. The CDR3 DNA sequence: TGTGCCAGCAGCGTATTTACAGGGGGCAACGAGCAGTACTTC.

V usage is TRBV30 and J usage is TRBJ1-3; the D gene is possibly TRBD1 (6 bases). Germline V gene lookup returns CDR1 GTSNPN and CDR2 SVGIG (reference sequence). This CDR3 is built from 13 residues. The V end was cut by 0 bases, the J end by 4 bases, with 7 bases between. In DNA, the CDR3 is TGTGCCTGGAGTGTTGGACAGGGAAACACCATATATTTT. It codes for CAWSVGQGNTIYF.